This entry lists 11 T cell receptor beta chains sequenced from one sample in a study of blood T cell repertoires in COVID-19. Sequenced by immunoSEQ multiplex PCR; TCRdb stores in-frame clones only, minus some. The sample has tens of thousands of clones, 75% to 90% seen once; the top ten hold about 0.4%. Sample: peripheral blood. The receptors here all came from a human donor in a cohort sampled during active COVID-19.

The J gene is TRBJ2-1, the V gene TRBV5-1; 9 bases are shared with TRBD1. The CDR3 has 14 amino acids. Per the germline V gene, CDR1 is SGHRS and CDR2 is YFSETQ. J lost 6 bases, V lost 0 bases, and 1 base had no gene match. In DNA, the CDR3 is TGCGCCAGCAGCTTGGGACAGGGGGGCAATGAGCAGTTCTTC. Its protein is CASSLGQGGNEQFF.

This chain links TRBV5-1 with TRBJ1-1; 10 bases align to TRBD1. This CDR3 has 15 residues. Germline V lookup: CDR1 SGHRS, CDR2 YFSETQ. V lost 5 bases, J lost 4 bases, and 8 bases stayed unmatched. The CDR3 DNA sequence: TGCGCCAGCAGAATGGGGACAGGGGTGAGCACTGAAGCTTTCTTT. It yields the protein CASRMGTGVSTEAFF.

This chain connects TRBV25-1 to TRBJ1-2; 7 nucleotides match TRBD1. This CDR3 region has 14 residues. Losses at the gene ends were 4 bases for V and 4 bases for J; bases not matched to a gene: 6. The V gene's germline CDR1 is MGHDK and CDR2 SYGVNS. Here the CDR3 DNA reads TGTGCCAGCAGTGGCGGGACAGTAGTCTATGGCTACACCTTC. This sequence encodes CASSGGTVVYGYTF.

In its sample, this clone was seen once. The chain has TRBV28 and TRBJ1-2; possibly TRBD1 for D (6 bases). Trimming removed 2 bases from V and 1 base from J, with 11 bases in between. The CDR3 sequence is 15 residues long. Germline lookup yields CDR1 MDHEN and CDR2 SYDVKM. CDR3 nucleotides: TGTGCCAGCAGTTTAGGGGGGGGCAGTAACTATGGCTACACCTTC. Translating gives CASSLGGGSNYGYTF.

The gene calls are TRBV10-3 and TRBJ2-7, with 9 bases aligning to TRBD2. The V gene end was trimmed by 3 bases and the J gene end by 3 bases; junction bases not matched to a gene: 9. The germline gives CDR1 ENHRY, CDR2 SYGVKD. CDR3 length: 16 residues. CDR3 nucleotides: TGTGCCATCAGTGATTCCCTAGCGGGGCACAACTACGAGCAGTACTTC. Translating it yields CAISDSLAGHNYEQYF.

This sequence joins TRBV25-1 and TRBJ2-1; 9 nucleotides line up with TRBD2. V lost 4 bases and J lost 4; bases outside the gene matches: 8. This CDR3 is 16 amino acids long. CDR1 and CDR2 (germline): MGHDK, SYGVNS. Written as DNA, the CDR3 is TGTGCCAGCAGTGCGATGACTAGCGGTTTATACAATGAGCAGTTCTTC. This translates into CASSAMTSGLYNEQFF. Looking up the rest from reference TRBV25-1 and TRBJ2-1 gives the full variable domain: EADIYQTPRYLVIGTGKKITLECSQTMGHDKMYWYQQDPGMELHLIHYSYGVNSTEKGDLSSESTVSRIRTEHFPLTLESARPSHTSQYLCASSAMTSGLYNEQFFGPGTRLTVL.

The chain links TRBV18 to TRBJ2-6; a weak D match, TRBD1 (5 bases). The V end was cut by 3 bases, the J end by 0 bases, with 15 bases between. The CDR3 loop spans 18 amino acids. Germline CDR1 reads KGHSH; CDR2 reads LQKENI. The CDR3 region is CASSPMQGSSSGANVLTF. The CDR3 coding sequence is TGTGCCAGCTCACCTATGCAGGGAAGTTCCTCTGGGGCCAACGTCCTGACTTTC.

V is TRBV6-5 and J is TRBJ1-1; 10 bases map to TRBD1. The CDR3 runs 14 residues. Trimming removed 6 bases from V and 4 bases from J; junction bases left unmatched: 5. CDR1 and CDR2 (germline): MNHEY, SVGAGI. The DNA of the CDR3 is TGTGCCAGCAGCCTGGACAGGGGGAGCACTGAAGCTTTCTTT. This encodes CASSLDRGSTEAFF.

The V gene is TRBV9, the J gene TRBJ2-7; a possible D gene is TRBD2 (5 bases). The CDR3 runs 14 residues. Germline CDR1 and CDR2: SGDLS and YYNGEE. V was trimmed by 4 bases and J by 0 bases, leaving 11 bases between them. CDR3 sequence (DNA): TGTGCCAGCAGCCGTTGGGAGCTCTCCTACGAGCAGTACTTC. The encoded protein is CASSRWELSYEQYF.

The rearrangement joins TRBV3-1 (or the pseudogene TRBV3-2) to TRBJ2-3; 7 bases line up with TRBD2. The CDR3 loop spans 16 amino acids. The V gene end was trimmed by 1 base and the J gene end by 2 bases; junction bases not matched to a gene: 6. Germline CDR1 LGHDT, CDR2 YNNKEL (reference sequence). Here the CDR3 reads CASSQVVRGNTDTQYF. CDR3 DNA: TGTGCCAGCAGCCAAGTGGTGCGGGGGAACACAGATACGCAGTATTTT.

Of note for this clone: The sample holds other DNA sequences that translate to the same CDR3. The rearrangement uses TRBV27 and TRBJ2-7, with 11 bases identical to TRBD1. The germline gives CDR1 MNHEY, CDR2 SMNVEV (reference sequence). The V and J ends lost 5 bases and 2 bases, in that order; junction bases with no gene match: 2. This CDR3 spans 14 amino acids. The CDR3 protein is CASSPGQGAYEQYF. The CDR3 nucleotides read TGTGCCAGCAGTCCGGGACAGGGGGCCTACGAGCAGTACTTC.